What follows are 6 T cell receptor beta chains derived from one specimen sequenced in a study of response to subunit inactivated influenza vaccine. TCRdb independently ran MiXCR on the RT-PCR reads; one entry per CDR3 protein. Of under 850,000 distinct CDR3 sequences detected, less than 20% appear once; the ten largest clones hold roughly 11%. Source: PBMCs from blood, taken 5 to 6 days after vaccination. Receptors originate from a man aged 45-65 years who received an inactivated influenza vaccine.

This clonotype was detected only a few times. The chain links TRBV10-3 to TRBJ1-3; 8 bases are shared with TRBD1. V gave up 4 bases and J gave up 2 bases; unmatched junction bases: 1. The CDR3 is made up of 14 amino acids. The germline V gene has CDR1 ENHRY and CDR2 SYGVKD. CDR3 protein: CAISGTGTGNTIYF. The DNA of the CDR3 is TGTGCCATCAGTGGGACAGGGACTGGAAACACCATATATTTT.

This clonotype was counted only a few times. The V and J genes are TRBV5-5 and TRBJ2-1, with D perhaps TRBD2 (7 bases). Trimming stripped 4 bases from V and 9 bases from J, with 26 bases between. The CDR3 runs 17 residues. Germline values: CDR1 SGHKS, CDR2 YYEKEE (reference sequence). CDR3 sequence reads: CASSLSITGGGGSEQFF. CDR3 bases: TGTGCCAGCAGCCTAAGTATTACCGGGGGCGGGGGTAGTGAGCAGTTCTTC.

The chain carries TRBV20-1 and TRBJ2-5; TRBD2 matches at 8 bases. This CDR3 is 14 amino acids long. Unmatched junction bases numbered 7, after V lost 3 bases and J lost 4 bases. In germline, CDR1 is DFQATT, CDR2 SNEGSKA (reference sequence). CDR3 DNA: TGCAGTGCTAGGAAGAGCGGGAGTGCAGAGACCCAGTACTTC. Encoded protein: CSARKSGSAETQYF.

The V and J genes are TRBV12-3 or TRBV12-4 and TRBJ2-7, with D perhaps matching TRBD1 or TRBD2 (5 bases each). This CDR3 is 14 amino acids long. V shed 2 bases and J shed 7 bases, with 15 bases lying between them. CDR3 nucleotide sequence: TGTGCCAGCAGTTTATCGAGGGACGGCCGGGAGCAGTACTTC. It encodes CASSLSRDGREQYF.

This CDR3 reads CASSLGRDRDVYEQYF. The CDR3 DNA is TGTGCCAGCAGCTTAGGCCGGGACAGGGATGTCTACGAGCAGTACTTC. The V gene is TRBV11-2, the J gene TRBJ2-7, with TRBD1 identical over 9 bases. CDR3 length: 16 residues. Germline V gene lookup returns CDR1 SGHAT and CDR2 FQNNGV. The ends lost 1 base at V and 3 bases at J; junction bases unmatched: 7. Based on the CDR3 plus reference TRBV11-2 and TRBJ2-7, the full variable domain is EAGVAQSPRYKIIEKRQSVAFWCNPISGHATLYWYQQILGQGPKLLIQFQNNGVVDDSQLPKDRFSAERLKGVDSTLKIQPAKLEDSAVYLCASSLGRDRDVYEQYFGPGTRLTVT.

As regards this clonotype: Its ends do not fully match the called genes, so a read error is possible. This chain links TRBV11-2 with TRBJ2-6; D gene unclear. The germline V gene has CDR1 SGHAT and CDR2 FQNNGV. This CDR3 has 18 residues. Here the CDR3 DNA reads TGTGCCAGCACCTTACCCCCCGTCACCTCTCCTGGGGCCAACGTCCTGACTTTC. Protein: CASTLPPVTSPGANVLTF.